Following are 14 T cell receptor beta chains from one sample sequenced in a study of technical replicates of blood from several donors. The data were produced by immunoSEQ multiplex PCR, yet TCRdb's version contains in-frame clones alone and is incomplete. The profile shows tens of thousands of clones, around nine tenths of them singletons. The sample consisted of T cells isolated from PBMCs. These receptors were obtained from a human donor in good health.

This clone has a single count. The chain couples TRBV27 to TRBJ2-7; 7 bases align to TRBD2. The V segment lost 8 bases and the J segment 2 bases; nucleotides outside the gene matches: 3. The CDR3 runs 12 residues. Germline V lookup: CDR1 MNHEY, CDR2 SMNVEV (reference sequence). The CDR3 sequence is CASWGGAYEQYF. In DNA, the CDR3 is TGTGCCAGCTGGGGGGGAGCCTACGAGCAGTACTTC.

The V call is TRBV5-1, the J call TRBJ2-3; possibly TRBD2 for D (6 bases). Germline CDR1 SGHRS, CDR2 YFSETQ. The CDR3 covers 16 residues. Trimming left V 2 bases short and J 3 bases short, with 16 bases between. CDR3 loop: CASSFLPGTRTDTQYF. CDR3 sequence (DNA): TGCGCCAGCAGCTTCTTGCCCGGGACTCGGACAGATACGCAGTATTTT.

The chain combines TRBV7-9 with TRBJ1-1, with D hard to call. Germline CDR1 is SEHNR and CDR2 is FQNEAQ (reference sequence). This CDR3 spans 11 amino acids. V was clipped by 1 base and J by 7 bases, with 4 bases between them. The CDR3 bases are TGTGCCAGCAGCTTAGGAGGTGAAGCTTTCTTT. It specifies CASSLGGEAFF.

This chain joins TRBV7-2 and TRBJ1-2, with D unresolved. The CDR3 loop spans 12 amino acids. Germline V lookup: CDR1 SGHTA, CDR2 FQGNSA. The V end lost 11 bases, the J end lost 7 bases, and 17 bases lay between the germline ends. The CDR3, as DNA: TGTGCCGTAAGCGGGGAGTTGGGTGGCTACACCTTC. It is translated as CAVSGELGGYTF.

V and J are TRBV27 and TRBJ1-2, with TRBD1 identical over 7 bases. Germline CDR1 reads MNHEY; CDR2 reads SMNVEV (reference sequence). With V trimmed by 6 bases and J by 8 bases, 9 bases remained unmatched. This CDR3 is 13 amino acids long. CDR3 nucleotides: TGTGCCAGCAGCCCGGGACAGAGTAGGGGCTACACCTTC. Its translation: CASSPGQSRGYTF.

This clone occurred once. V gene TRBV30 combines with J gene TRBJ2-1, with D perhaps matching TRBD2 (5 bases). Deletions cut 0 bases from V and 5 bases from J, with 11 bases between. The CDR3 contains 14 residues. From germline, CDR1 is GTSNPN and CDR2 SVGIG (reference sequence). The chain's CDR3 is CAWSVRRVDNEQFF. The CDR3 nucleotides are TGTGCCTGGAGTGTACGGCGGGTTGACAATGAGCAGTTCTTC.

V usage is TRBV27 and J usage is TRBJ2-3; D is uncertain. This CDR3 region has 15 residues. CDR1 and CDR2 (germline): MNHEY, SMNVEV (reference sequence). V was pared by 0 bases and J by 2 bases, with 9 bases between. The CDR3 loop reads CASSLSTLATDTQYF. CDR3 sequence (DNA): TGTGCCAGCAGTTTATCTACCTTGGCCACAGATACGCAGTATTTT.

The CDR3 nucleotides read TGTGCCAGCAGCTTCAGGGGTCAAAGGGAACTGTTTTTT. Protein: CASSFRGQRELFF. The chain has TRBV5-5 and TRBJ1-4, with TRBD1 as a possible D gene (6 bases). Germline-derived CDR1 and CDR2 are SGHKS and YYEKEE (reference sequence). V lost 2 bases and J 12 bases, leaving 14 bases between the germline ends. The CDR3 runs 13 residues.

V and J are TRBV7-3 and TRBJ2-1; the match to TRBD2 covers 7 bases. Losses at the gene ends were 4 bases for V and 7 bases for J; bases not matched to a gene: 4. Germline CDR1 SGHTA, CDR2 FQGTGA. This CDR3 has 13 amino acids. The CDR3 sequence: CASSSGGRNEQFF. For the CDR3, the DNA is TGTGCCAGCAGCTCCGGCGGGAGAAATGAGCAGTTCTTC.

The CDR3 here is CASSLLAGGVGELFF. CDR3 DNA sequence: TGTGCCAGCAGCTTACTAGCGGGAGGCGTCGGGGAGCTGTTTTTT. This chain links TRBV5-6 with TRBJ2-2; 12 bases fit TRBD2. The length of the CDR3 is 15 residues. Losses at the gene ends were 2 bases for V and 7 bases for J; bases not matched to a gene: 3. Germline CDR1 is SGHDT and CDR2 is YYEEEE.

The rearrangement links TRBV2 to TRBJ1-1; possible D gene TRBD1, 6 bases. The V gene's germline CDR1 is SNHLY and CDR2 FYNNEI. CDR3 length: 13 amino acids. V gave up 10 bases and J gave up 4 bases, with 16 bases separating them. The CDR3 region has the DNA TGTGCCACCCCAGGGGCGGTAGGCACTGAAGCTTTCTTT. This translates into CATPGAVGTEAFF.

The chain has TRBV11-2 and TRBJ1-1; no clear D. The CDR3 consists of 13 residues. V gave up 1 base and J gave up 10 bases, with 13 bases separating them. CDR1 and CDR2 (germline): SGHAT, FQNNGV. For the CDR3, the DNA is TGTGCCAGCAGCTTAGGAGGGAGAGTGGGAGCTTTCTTT. It specifies CASSLGGRVGAFF.

CDR3 region: CASSQDGQASGAYEQYF. CDR3 DNA sequence: TGTGCCAGCAGCCAAGATGGCCAAGCTAGCGGGGCCTACGAGCAGTACTTC. The V and J genes are TRBV4-2 and TRBJ2-7; 9 bases match TRBD2. CDR1 is LGHNA, CDR2 YNFKEQ, per germline. This CDR3 comprises 17 residues. V trimming: 0 bases; J trimming: 2 bases; junction bases outside the gene matches: 8.

The chain recombines TRBV4-2 with TRBJ1-2; 7 bases agree with TRBD1. Per germline, CDR1 LGHNA and CDR2 YNFKEQ. The trim removed 8 bases at V and 1 base at J, leaving 13 bases unmatched. CDR3 length equals 16 residues. The CDR3 DNA follows: TGTGCCAGCGAGGCGAGTTGGGGACAGCTTAACTATGGCTACACCTTC. Its protein is CASEASWGQLNYGYTF.